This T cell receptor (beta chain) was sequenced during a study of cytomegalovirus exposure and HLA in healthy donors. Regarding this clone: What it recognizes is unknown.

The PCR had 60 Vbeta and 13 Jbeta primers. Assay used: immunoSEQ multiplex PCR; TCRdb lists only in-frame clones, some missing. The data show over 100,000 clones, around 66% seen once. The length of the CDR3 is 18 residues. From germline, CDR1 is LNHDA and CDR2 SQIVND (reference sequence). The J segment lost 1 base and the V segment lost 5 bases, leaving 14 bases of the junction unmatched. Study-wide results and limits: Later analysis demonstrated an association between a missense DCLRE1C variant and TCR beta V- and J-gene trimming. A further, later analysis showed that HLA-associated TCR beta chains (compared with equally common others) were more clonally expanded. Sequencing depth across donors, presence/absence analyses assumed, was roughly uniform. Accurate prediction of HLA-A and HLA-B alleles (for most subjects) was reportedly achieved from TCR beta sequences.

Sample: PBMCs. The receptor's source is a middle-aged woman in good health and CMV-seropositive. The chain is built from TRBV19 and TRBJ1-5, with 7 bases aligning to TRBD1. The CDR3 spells CASSRDRVLTPSNQPQHF. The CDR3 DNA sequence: TGTGCCAGTAGTCGCGACAGGGTTCTCACTCCGAGCAATCAGCCCCAGCATTTT.